This TCR beta chain stems from a study of T cells in Graves' hyperthyroidism and ophthalmopathy (dated by TCRdb to the late 2010s). Notes on the research overall: Peripheral blood was sampled at the time of initial diagnosis, prior to any treatment. Thyroid tissue and blood T-cell repertoires from more than five Graves' hyperthyroidism patients were also compared in the study. TCR Vbeta CDR3 sequencing of some 140 peripheral blood samples (over 40 ophthalmopathy, 75 hyperthyroidism and around 17 progressor patients) is reported in the paper. A discovery cohort of about a hundred patients, roughly 45 with Graves' ophthalmopathy and more than 55 with stable Graves' hyperthyroidism, was used to find distinguishing TCR V-J signatures. After blood sampling, hyperthyroidism patients were treated with methimazole at a starting dose of 30 mg daily, and ophthalmopathy patients were treated with high-dose intravenous methylprednisolone. An independent validation cohort of 18 to 20 hyperthyroidism patients and about 15 patients who later progressed to ophthalmopathy tested prospective prediction of ophthalmopathy. For training and testing, the 80 to 100 patients in the discovery cohort were randomly divided in a 7:3 ratio. The paper's findings and limits, for the study overall: During validation, the model predicted progression to ophthalmopathy a median of approximately 6.5 months ahead of onset, with more than 60% sensitivity and around 73% specificity. Blood samples also contained most of the expanded thyroid clonotypes (frequency above 0.001), which suggests that blood repertoires may reflect thyroid immune responses. A model built on a 13 V-J signature distinguished ophthalmopathy from stable hyperthyroidism, reaching around 90% sensitivity and 81% to 83% specificity in cross-validation and 80%/75% in testing. Sample size was not statistically predetermined, and blinding of investigators to group allocation was not performed.

The TCR beta CDR3 regions were amplified from the RNA transcripts. The TCR CDR3 was subjected to a first round of RT-PCR using the HTBI primer set and the Qiagen OneStep RT-PCR kit. Libraries were constructed in a second round of multiplex PCR, after which size selection and purification were performed. Sequencing of the libraries was done on an Illumina HiSeq2000 using paired-end 100 bp reads. The published analysis was carried out like this. SOAPnuke was used to process the raw data, with reads discarded if the reads contained adapters or uncalled bases, had a mean Phred below 15, or lacked an exact constant-primer or identifier match. COPE v1.2.5 was used to merge the high-quality paired reads, and each unique nucleotide sequence was defined as a clonotype. Clonotypes were aligned to IMGT TRBV, TRBD and TRBJ reference segments using MiTCR v1.1. The analysis was restricted to V-J combinations with a frequency above 0.0001, which together covered roughly 99% of the repertoires. The TCS score was defined as the ratio of F50 (clonal expansion) to E x V (chaos), calculated using BLOSUM62-based TCRdist between CDR3 peptides within each V-J. Welch's t-statistics and random forest reduced roughly 540 V-J features to fewer than 15, which were used in a naive Bayes classifier (R e1071). The Morisita-Horn index was used to measure how similar the thyroid and blood repertoires were. TCRdb reworked the public reads: Q25 trimming with fastp, MiXCR clone assembly, productive beta chains retained. Each record represents a unique CDR3 protein, reported with the most common genes and DNA among its rows. None of the V and J calls come from the authors' own analysis; TCRdb made them. The sample yields around 800,000 distinct CDR3 sequences; over 35% were counted once. In total, the top ten clones hold 7.5% to 9.5% of the sample.

On this clonotype: The antigen it binds to is not known. Per-base quality was not reported, and no clone a single base away is much larger than it.

Stable Graves' hyperthyroidism was defined as the absence of progression to ophthalmopathy over 18 months of follow-up. The hyperthyroidism patients were between 18 and 65 years old and newly diagnosed, with a disease duration of less than 2 months. Exclusion was applied to patients with uncontrolled infections, other autoimmune diseases, pregnancy or lactation. Diagnoses were established on the basis of clinical symptoms, serum thyroxine and TRAb, thyroid ultrasound, and orbital computed tomography. PBMCs were isolated from 7.5 to 10 ml of fresh peripheral blood by Ficoll-Paque density gradient centrifugation. Trizol reagent was used to extract total RNA, and RNA quality was then checked on an Agilent 2100 Bioanalyzer. V loses 5 bases of germline sequence and J loses 5 bases, and the interval between the two ends is 9 bases. Reading from cysteine to phenylalanine, the CDR3 counts 13 amino acids. Just the 39-base CDR3 DNA is kept, in frame starting at base 1. According to the germline V gene, CDR1 reads SGHTA and CDR2 reads FQGTGA.

This receptor was identified in a young man with Graves' hyperthyroidism. This sequence uses TRBV7-3 and TRBJ2-2; the best D guess is TRBD2, with 5 bases matching. The sample taken for sequencing was blood. The CDR3 sequence is CASSREETGELFF. The nucleotide sequence is TGTGCCAGCAGCCGGGAAGAGACCGGGGAGCTGTTTTTT.